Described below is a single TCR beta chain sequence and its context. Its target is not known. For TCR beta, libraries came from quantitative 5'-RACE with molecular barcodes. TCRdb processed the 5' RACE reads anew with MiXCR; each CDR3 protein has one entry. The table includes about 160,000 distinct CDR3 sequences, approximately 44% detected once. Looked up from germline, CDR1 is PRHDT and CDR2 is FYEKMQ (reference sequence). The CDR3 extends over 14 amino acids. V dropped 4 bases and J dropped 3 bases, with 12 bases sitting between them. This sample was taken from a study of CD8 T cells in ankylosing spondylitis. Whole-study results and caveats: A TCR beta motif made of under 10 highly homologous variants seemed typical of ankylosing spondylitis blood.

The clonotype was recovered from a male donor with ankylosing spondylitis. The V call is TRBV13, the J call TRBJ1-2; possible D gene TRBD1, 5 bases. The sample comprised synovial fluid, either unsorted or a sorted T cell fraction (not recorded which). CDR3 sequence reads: CASSSTGAYYGYTF. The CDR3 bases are TGTGCCAGCAGCTCCACCGGGGCTTACTATGGCTACACCTTC.